This passage covers 13 T cell receptor beta chains from one sample sequenced in a study of blood T cells in healthy people across ages. The use of a sample-barcoded 5' primer and a J-beta primer mix characterized a second PCR of roughly 6 to 11 cycles. A single record per CDR3 protein comes from TCRdb applying MiXCR to the 5' RACE reads. The table lists some 900,000 distinct CDR3 sequences, around 46% of them singletons, with 10% to 15% in the top ten. What was sequenced was blood. These receptors were collected from a young man in good health.

V is TRBV7-2 and J is TRBJ2-4; D is unresolved. Germline assignment: CDR1 SGHTA and CDR2 FQGNSA. V lost 5 bases and J lost 1, with 9 bases in between. CDR3 length equals 14 residues. In DNA, the CDR3 is TGTGCCAGCAGCGCGAATAGGGCCAAAAACATTCAGTACTTC. Amino acid sequence: CASSANRAKNIQYF.

The rearrangement links TRBV20-1 to TRBJ2-7; D is perhaps TRBD2 (5 bases). This CDR3 spans 19 amino acids. Germline lookup yields CDR1 DFQATT and CDR2 SNEGSKA (reference sequence). Trimming took off 0 bases at V and 0 bases at J, with 24 bases between the two ends. The CDR3 DNA sequence: TGCAGTGCTAGAGATCTTAAGGGCGCGGTTGCTAGCAACTCCTACGAGCAGTACTTC. Amino acid sequence: CSARDLKGAVASNSYEQYF.

This sequence joins TRBV4-1 and TRBJ1-2; TRBD1 might be the D (5 bases). The germline CDR1 and CDR2 sequences are MGHRA and YSYEKL. Trimming removed 0 bases at V and 4 bases at J, with 12 bases between. CDR3 length: 15 residues. The CDR3 DNA is TGCGCCAGCAGCCAAGACCCTACAGGCCTCTATGGCTACACCTTC. It yields the protein CASSQDPTGLYGYTF.

There are a few counts of this clonotype. This chain joins TRBV7-9 and TRBJ2-2, with TRBD1 identical over 9 bases. V was pared by 0 bases and J by 3 bases, with 8 bases of the junction left unmatched. CDR1 SEHNR and CDR2 FQNEAQ come from the germline V gene (reference sequence). CDR3 length: 18 residues. For the CDR3, the DNA is TGTGCCAGCAGCTTAGCCCCTACAGGGGGCGCGGACACCGGGGAGCTGTTTTTT. This encodes CASSLAPTGGADTGELFF. Full variable domain (remainder filled in from reference TRBV7-9 and TRBJ2-2): DTGVSQNPRHKITKRGQNVTFRCDPISEHNRLYWYRQTLGQGPEFLTYFQNEAQLEKSRLLSDRFSAERPKGSFSTLEIQRTEQGDSAMYLCASSLAPTGGADTGELFFGEGSRLTVL.

The rearrangement joins TRBV12-3 or TRBV12-4 to TRBJ2-3; perhaps TRBD1 as D (6 bases). With 7 bases removed from V and 6 bases from J, the gap between germline ends came to 20 bases. This CDR3 spans 15 amino acids. The CDR3 sequence: CASNSPPGVADTQYF. The CDR3 DNA is TGTGCCAGCAATTCGCCCCCAGGGGTTGCGGATACGCAGTATTTT.

This clonotype was counted only a few times. The chain couples TRBV15 to TRBJ2-1, with D perhaps matching TRBD1 (6 bases). CDR3 length equals 16 residues. With 4 bases removed from V and 4 bases from J, the gap between germline ends came to 17 bases. Germline V gene lookup returns CDR1 LNHNV and CDR2 YYDKDF (reference sequence). The CDR3 bases are TGTGCCACCAGCACTCATAGACAGGCATCGTACAATGAGCAGTTCTTC. Protein product: CATSTHRQASYNEQFF.

This chain uses TRBV7-2 with TRBJ2-1; the D gene is possibly TRBD2 (7 bases). CDR1 and CDR2 (germline): SGHTA, FQGNSA. This CDR3 region has 14 residues. Trimming left V 3 bases short and J 9 bases short, with 15 bases between. The CDR3 protein is CASSLAGAPTEQFF. For the CDR3, the DNA is TGTGCCAGCAGCTTGGCGGGGGCCCCAACTGAGCAGTTCTTC.

The rearrangement uses TRBV7-8 and TRBJ2-1, with unresolved D. CDR3 length equals 13 residues. V lost 4 bases and J lost 6, with 10 bases in between. Germline V gene lookup returns CDR1 SGHVS and CDR2 FQNEAQ. CDR3 sequence reads: CASSSYIFNEQFF. In DNA, the CDR3 is TGTGCCAGCAGCTCCTATATCTTCAATGAGCAGTTCTTC.

The chain combines TRBV29-1 with TRBJ2-4; tentative D call: TRBD1 (8 bases). Germline V gives CDR1 SQVTM, CDR2 ANQGSEA. The V end was cut by 4 bases, the J end by 7 bases, with 17 bases between. The CDR3 spans 14 residues. The CDR3 loop is CSVAPGQGGNIQYF. The CDR3 DNA follows: TGCAGCGTTGCCCCCGGACAGGGAGGGAACATTCAGTACTTC. Complete variable domain (other parts from reference TRBV29-1 and TRBJ2-4): SAVISQKPSRDICQRGTSLTIQCQVDSQVTMMFWYRQQPGQSLTLIATANQGSEATYESGFVIDKFPISRPNLTFSTLTVSNMSPEDSSIYLCSVAPGQGGNIQYFGAGTRLSVL.

The V call is TRBV12-3 or TRBV12-4, the J call TRBJ2-4; possible D gene TRBD2, 5 bases. This CDR3 is 15 amino acids long. Trimming removed 5 bases at V and 1 base at J, with 12 bases between. CDR3 coding DNA: TGTGCCAGCAGTCTACACGGCGGGGCCAAAAACATTCAGTACTTC. Its protein is CASSLHGGAKNIQYF.

The chain has TRBV6-5 and TRBJ2-1, with 11 bases aligning to TRBD2. CDR1 is MNHEY, CDR2 SVGAGI, per germline. J was trimmed by 3 bases and V by 6 bases; bases with no gene match: 7. The CDR3 totals 16 residues. CDR3 protein: CASRYPGTSGYNEQFF. CDR3 DNA sequence: TGTGCCAGCAGATATCCCGGGACTAGCGGCTACAATGAGCAGTTCTTC.

The count of this clonotype is one. CDR3: CASSQEYTGGTDTQYF. In DNA form, the CDR3 reads TGCGCCAGCAGCCAAGAATATACGGGTGGCACAGATACGCAGTATTTT. This chain uses TRBV4-1 with TRBJ2-3; D call uncertain. This CDR3 comprises 16 residues. Germline V gene lookup returns CDR1 MGHRA and CDR2 YSYEKL. V shed 0 bases and J shed 1 base, with 11 bases lying between them.

This clonotype was recorded at least ten times. The CDR3 nucleotides read TGTGCCAGCAGTGCAGCGGGGGGCTCCTACAATGAGCAGTTCTTC. Its translation is CASSAAGGSYNEQFF. The chain employs TRBV6-1 and TRBJ2-1; 9 bases match TRBD2. In germline, CDR1 is MNHNS, CDR2 SASEGT. J lost 0 bases, V lost 4 bases, and 1 base had no gene match. This CDR3 has 15 amino acids.